These T cell receptor beta chains were read from a single sample in a study of cytomegalovirus exposure and HLA in healthy donors. Data came from immunoSEQ multiplex PCR; TCRdb stores just in-frame clones and leaves some out. Of 100,000 or so clones in the sample, about 83% were seen once. The sample consisted of PBMCs. These receptors originate from a young man in good health and CMV-seronegative. CDR3s include the opening cysteine and the closing phenylalanine or tryptophan. D genes are given only for firm matches. Part of the rows lack a size; the others show once, few, many or a class for expanded clones.

d_call j_call v_call clone_size cdr3_aa cdr3_nt
TRBD2 TRBJ2-7 TRBV5-4 - CASSMTVGLAGDEQYF TGTGCCAGCAGCATGACTGTGGGACTAGCGGGAGATGAGCAGTACTTC
TRBD2 TRBJ2-2 TRBV9 - CASARVAGESGELFF TGTGCCAGCGCGAGGGTAGCGGGAGAGTCCGGGGAGCTGTTTTTT
- TRBJ1-4 TRBV6-1 - CASRSGTINEKLFF TGTGCCAGCAGATCCGGGACAATCAATGAAAAACTGTTTTTT
TRBD2 TRBJ2-3 TRBV6-5 - CASSYLASGGVLYF TGTGCCAGCAGTTACTTAGCTAGCGGGGGGGTGCTGTATTTT
- TRBJ2-1 TRBV5-1 - CASSLSDNEQFF TGCGCCAGCAGCTTGTCGGACAATGAGCAGTTCTTC
- TRBJ2-5 TRBV4-1 - CASSSLGGGEETQYF TGCGCCAGCAGTAGCTTAGGAGGCGGAGAAGAGACCCAGTACTTC
TRBD1 TRBJ2-7 TRBV18 - CASSPGTGGSYEQYF TGTGCCAGCTCACCCGGGACAGGGGGCTCCTACGAGCAGTACTTC
TRBD2 TRBJ2-7 TRBV7-3 - CASSLISAGGGQGEQYF TGTGCCAGCAGCTTAATATCCGCGGGCGGGGGGCAGGGCGAGCAGTACTTC
- TRBJ2-4 TRBV14 - CASSQDWSFRYF TGTGCCAGCAGCCAAGACTGGAGTTTTCGGTACTTC
- TRBJ1-1 TRBV6-1 few CAIATVAEAFF TGTGCCATCGCGACAGTGGCTGAAGCTTTCTTT
- TRBJ2-1 TRBV6-6 - CASWAGNEQFF TGTGCATCCTGGGCTGGAAATGAGCAGTTCTTC
TRBD1 TRBJ1-1 TRBV7-9 - CSSTADRGNTEAFF TGTTCCAGCACCGCTGACAGGGGGAACACTGAAGCTTTCTTT
- TRBJ2-7 TRBV6-5 - CASSPRGIVAEQYF TGTGCCAGCAGTCCTCGCGGCATTGTCGCCGAGCAGTACTTC
TRBD1 TRBJ1-2 TRBV27 - CASSLGTGYNYGYTF TGTGCCAGCAGTTTGGGGACAGGTTACAACTATGGCTACACCTTC
- TRBJ2-7 TRBV7-2 - CASSLAARRTYEQYF TGTGCCAGCAGCTTAGCGGCGCGGAGGACCTACGAGCAGTACTTC
TRBD1 TRBJ2-5 TRBV6-6 once CASLTGGVGGTQYF TGTGCCAGCCTGACAGGGGGAGTCGGGGGGACCCAGTACTTC
- TRBJ1-2 TRBV10-3 - CAISLTGFFGYTF TGTGCCATCAGCCTTACAGGGTTTTTTGGCTACACCTTC